This TCR beta chain was documented in a study of blood T cell repertoires in COVID-19 (dated by TCRdb to the early 2020s). For the study in its entirety: Samples covering the acute and convalescent phases of COVID-19 were provided by collaborators in the United States, Italy and Spain. The prospective study material was composed of cDNA or gDNA derived from T cells, B-cell-depleted T cells, or PBMCs. The dataset comprised deeply sampled blood TCRbeta repertoires from subjects exposed to, actively infected with, or recovered from COVID-19. The repertoires were made available in a free public database intended to serve as a resource for research on the immune response to SARS-CoV-2. The samples were drawn from two sources: the first 160 participants of the ongoing ImmuneRACE study, and approximately 1,300 subjects contributed by 6 global collaborators. A de-identified subject ID, COVID-19 status, age in years and sex were almost always included in the sample metadata. HLA class I and class II types, where available, came from metadata supplied by the sample provider rather than from assay-based typing. On the study overall, not on this receptor specifically: The quantity of clinical and demographic metadata differed by source and by participant and was supplied without curation.

On this clone itself: Its antigen is still unknown. No much larger clone is present one base from it, and per-base qualities are unavailable.

V drops 4 bases and J drops 2 bases, leaving 8 bases in between. The germline V gene encodes CDR1 SGHTA and CDR2 FQGNSA. Its CDR3 holds 13 amino acids, cysteine through phenylalanine. Solely the CDR3 DNA is kept, with 39 bases framed from the first base. TCRbeta CDR3 regions were amplified from genomic DNA using the immunoSEQ Assay, a bias-controlled multiplex PCR. The original methods were these. Within the assay, amplification of reference gene primers was used to estimate how many nucleated cells each sample contained. To quantify the absolute abundance of each unique TCRbeta CDR3 rearrangement, sequence reads were collapsed and filtered. Productive Simpson clonality was computed per sample as the square root of Simpson's diversity index over productive rearrangements. Sourced from immuneACCESS, this table was stored by TCRdb with only in-frame sequences that have V and J called. A share of the clones is absent; for the studies checked, an unresolved V gene accounts for under half, and the remainder has no known explanation. That table furnishes V, J and clone size, whereas the DNA furnished D and trimming. The sample contains 50,000 to 65,000 clones, 88% of them found a single time. The ten largest make up roughly 4% of the sample.

Each collaborating institution followed its own protocols to collect whole blood in K2EDTA tubes. Collaborator samples were shipped for TCRbeta analysis as frozen whole blood, isolated PBMCs, or DNA extracted from either sample type. The source of this sequence is a man over 45 with active COVID-19. In this chain, TRBV7-2 is recombined with TRBJ1-1; the D gene is perhaps TRBD1, on 6 matching bases. Sequencing input: peripheral blood. The CDR3 protein sequence reads: CASSWDTNTEAFF. The nucleotides are TGTGCCAGCAGCTGGGACACTAACACTGAAGCTTTCTTT.